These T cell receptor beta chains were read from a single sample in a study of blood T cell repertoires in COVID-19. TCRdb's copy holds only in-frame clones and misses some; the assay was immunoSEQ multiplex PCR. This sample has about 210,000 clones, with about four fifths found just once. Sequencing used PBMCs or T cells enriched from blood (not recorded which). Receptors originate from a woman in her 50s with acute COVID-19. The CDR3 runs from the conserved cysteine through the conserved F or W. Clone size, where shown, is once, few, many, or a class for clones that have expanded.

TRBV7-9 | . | CASSPTGTGRNSPLHF
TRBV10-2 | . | CASSGLQGLAGGGDTQYF
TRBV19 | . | CASSRGSSYNEQFF
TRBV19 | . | CASSSDRGRSYEQYF
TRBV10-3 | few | CAISAGHESSNQPQHF
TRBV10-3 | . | CAISDLTSGAGELFF
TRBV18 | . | CASSPVRGRTEAFF
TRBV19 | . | CASSANRVGNQPQHF
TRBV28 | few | CASSSILRDRNNEQFF
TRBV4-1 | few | CASSPQGRGGNTIYF
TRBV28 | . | CASSPGQRISQETQYF
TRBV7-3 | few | CASSSQGANTGELFF
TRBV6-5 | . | CASSYSTGEAFF
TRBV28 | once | CASSSQGIDYTF
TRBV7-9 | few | CASSLGGQETQYF
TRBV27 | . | CASSYRVYTEAFF
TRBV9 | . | CASSATGSDNSPLHF
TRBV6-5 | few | CASSYAGTGHSPLHF